Below, 2 T cell receptor beta chains from the same sample are listed, as sequenced in a study of metastatic and nonmetastatic thyroid tumors. Nobody among the patients had been given any treatment before thyroid surgery. Using MiXCR, TCRdb re-called clones from the PCR reads. The profile shows over 20,000 clones, under 30% of them singletons. Sequencing was carried out using tumor tissue. The receptors were sampled from a male donor with papillary thyroid cancer or a benign thyroid nodule (not recorded which). Some clones in this sample may be carry-over from other donors' samples.

About this clone itself: One end of the junction is discordant with germline, which a read error may explain. Other DNA sequences in the same sample also yield this CDR3. The chain carries TRBV3-1 and TRBJ2-2; D may match TRBD1 or TRBD2 (5 bases each). CDR3 length: 15 amino acids. Germline V lookup: CDR1 LGHDT, CDR2 YNNKEL (reference sequence). The CDR3 sequence: CASSQGDRHTGELFF. DNA of the CDR3: TGTGCCAGCAGCCAAGGGGACCGACACACCGGGGAACTGTTTTTT. Based on the CDR3 plus reference TRBV3-1 and TRBJ2-2, the full variable domain is DTAVSQTPKYLVTQMGNDKSIKCEQNLGHDTMYWYKQDSKKFLKIMFSYNNKELIINETVPNRFSPKSPDKAHLNLHINSLELGDSAVYFCASSQGDRHTGELFFGEGSRLTVL.

A note on this clone: A much larger clone lies a single base off, so this may be a read error. The chain uses TRBV7-2 and TRBJ1-2, with D perhaps matching TRBD1 (6 bases). The V end was cut by 5 bases, the J end by 9 bases, with 22 bases between. The germline CDR1 and CDR2 sequences are SGHTA and FQGNSA. The CDR3 totals 15 residues. Written as DNA, the CDR3 is TGTGCCAGCAGCCCCTATTACAGGGTCCTAGATTGCTACACCTTC. As protein: CASSPYYRVLDCYTF.